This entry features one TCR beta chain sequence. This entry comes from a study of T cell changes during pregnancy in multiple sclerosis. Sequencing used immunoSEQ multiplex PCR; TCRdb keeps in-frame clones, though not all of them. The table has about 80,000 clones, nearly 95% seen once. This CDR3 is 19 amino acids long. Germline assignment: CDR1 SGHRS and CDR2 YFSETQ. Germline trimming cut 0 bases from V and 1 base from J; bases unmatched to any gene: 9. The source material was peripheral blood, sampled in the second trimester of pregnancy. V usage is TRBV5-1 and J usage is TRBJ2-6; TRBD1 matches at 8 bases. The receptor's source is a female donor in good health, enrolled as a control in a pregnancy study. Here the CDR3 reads CASSLEPQGASSGANVLTF. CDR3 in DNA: TGCGCCAGCAGCTTGGAACCCCAGGGGGCGAGTTCTGGGGCCAACGTCCTGACTTTC.